This T cell receptor (beta chain) was captured in a study of T cell changes during pregnancy in multiple sclerosis. V dropped 4 bases and J dropped 8 bases, with 17 bases sitting between them. CDR1 MNHNS and CDR2 SASEGT come from the germline V gene. This CDR3 spans 14 amino acids. The assay was immunoSEQ multiplex PCR, and TCRdb's table has in-frame clones only and misses some. The sample includes about 40,000 clones, 80% to 95% seen only once; the top ten take approximately 0.44%. The specimen comprised CD4+ T cells from peripheral blood mononuclear cells, sampled in the third trimester of pregnancy. The receptor's source is a female donor with multiple sclerosis, enrolled in a pregnancy study. The chain recombines TRBV6-1 with TRBJ1-2; D might be TRBD1 (5 bases). CDR3 DNA sequence: TGTGCCAGCAGTGCAGCCAGGGAGGCGGGGGGCTACACCTTC. It encodes CASSAAREAGGYTF.